This TCR beta chain was observed in a study of blood T cell repertoires in COVID-19. Study in general: COVID-19 samples from acute and convalescent phases originated in the United States, Italy and Spain. T cells, B-cell-depleted T cells, or PBMCs supplied cDNA or gDNA.

Measured with immunoSEQ multiplex PCR; TCRdb has only the in-frame clones, and not every one. The sample has around 120,000 clones, approximately 90% seen once; the top ten hold 1.5%. This CDR3 contains 13 residues. The germline V and J ends were trimmed by 2 bases and 6 bases, with 14 bases remaining between them. Per the germline V gene, CDR1 is GTSNPN and CDR2 is SVGIG (reference sequence). The chain combines TRBV30 with TRBJ2-7; D possibly corresponds to TRBD2 (7 bases). This receptor was taken from a human donor in a cohort sampled during active COVID-19. Sequenced material: peripheral blood. For the CDR3, the DNA is TGTGCCTGGAGTACGACCGGGGGGCGCGAGCAGTACTTC. As protein: CAWSTTGGREQYF.